Listed below are T cell receptor beta chains from one sample, sequenced in a study of shared clonotypes between healthy human individuals. TCRdb's copy holds only in-frame clones and misses some; the assay was immunoSEQ multiplex PCR. The sample gives about 2.3 million clones, just over 90% of which show up once; about 0.37% is in the top ten. Sequenced input: naive CD4+ T cells from PBMCs. The receptor set was obtained from a man younger than 35 in good health. Some clones in this sample may be carry-over from other donors' samples. CDR3s include the opening cysteine and the closing phenylalanine or tryptophan. The order of the fields is CDR3 DNA, CDR3 protein, V gene, clone size, J gene, D gene. A D gene is named only where the DNA matches it firmly. Clone size, where shown, is once, few, many, or a class for clones that have expanded.

CDR3nt: TGTGCCAGCAGCTTGCCCAGCGGACAAGGGACCCAGTACTTC; CDR3aa: CASSLPSGQGTQYF; v_gene: TRBV5-4; abundance: NA; j_gene: TRBJ2-5; d_gene: NA
CDR3nt: TGTGCCTGGAGTGTGCTAGCGGGACATGAGCAGTTCTTC; CDR3aa: CAWSVLAGHEQFF; v_gene: TRBV30; abundance: once; j_gene: TRBJ2-1; d_gene: TRBD2
CDR3nt: TGCAGCGTAACGGGGGCCTCTGGGGCCAACGTCCTGACTTTC; CDR3aa: CSVTGASGANVLTF; v_gene: TRBV29-1; abundance: NA; j_gene: TRBJ2-6; d_gene: NA
CDR3nt: TGTGCCAGCAGCTTTGCGTGGCAGACTTCCTACAATGAGCAGTTCTTC; CDR3aa: CASSFAWQTSYNEQFF; v_gene: TRBV11-2; abundance: NA; j_gene: TRBJ2-1; d_gene: NA
CDR3nt: TGTGCCAGCAGCTGGGGGACTCCAGCCTCAGGAGATACGCAGTATTTT; CDR3aa: CASSWGTPASGDTQYF; v_gene: TRBV5-5; abundance: NA; j_gene: TRBJ2-3; d_gene: NA
CDR3nt: TGTGCCAGCAGCAAGGACACCCTTCAAAAACTGTTTTTT; CDR3aa: CASSKDTLQKLFF; v_gene: TRBV21-1; abundance: NA; j_gene: TRBJ1-4; d_gene: NA
CDR3nt: TGTGCCAGCAGCGGATCCCTGGGGACTAACACAGATACGCAGTATTTT; CDR3aa: CASSGSLGTNTDTQYF; v_gene: TRBV7-6; abundance: NA; j_gene: TRBJ2-3; d_gene: TRBD2
CDR3nt: TGTGCCAGCAGTCGTAATCAGGGTCAAGAGACCCAGTACTTC; CDR3aa: CASSRNQGQETQYF; v_gene: TRBV5-6; abundance: NA; j_gene: TRBJ2-5; d_gene: NA
CDR3nt: TGTGCCAGCAGCTTAGCCCAGGGTGCGAACACCGGGGAGCTGTTTTTT; CDR3aa: CASSLAQGANTGELFF; v_gene: TRBV7-6; abundance: NA; j_gene: TRBJ2-2; d_gene: NA
CDR3nt: TGTGCCAGCAGTGTTGGGGGGACCGGGGAGCTGTTTTTT; CDR3aa: CASSVGGTGELFF; v_gene: TRBV6-1; abundance: NA; j_gene: TRBJ2-2; d_gene: NA
CDR3nt: TGTGCCAGCAGGCGTACAGGGGTCTTACAGGAGACCCAGTACTTC; CDR3aa: CASRRTGVLQETQYF; v_gene: TRBV27; abundance: NA; j_gene: TRBJ2-5; d_gene: TRBD1
CDR3nt: TGTGCCAGCAGTTTACGATGGACGGCGGGCGATGAGCAGTTCTTC; CDR3aa: CASSLRWTAGDEQFF; v_gene: TRBV5-4; abundance: NA; j_gene: TRBJ2-1; d_gene: NA
CDR3nt: TGTGCCAGCAGTCCAGGGACAGATCATACTGGGGCCAACGTCCTGACTTTC; CDR3aa: CASSPGTDHTGANVLTF; v_gene: TRBV27; abundance: NA; j_gene: TRBJ2-6; d_gene: TRBD1
CDR3nt: TGTGCCAGCAGCCCCGAATGGTCGGGACACTATTCCGCCAGCTTC; CDR3aa: CASSPEWSGHYSASF; v_gene: TRBV7-2; abundance: NA; j_gene: TRBJ1-2; d_gene: NA
CDR3nt: TGTGCCAGCAGTTACGCGACAGGAACCAGAAATACGCAGTATTTT; CDR3aa: CASSYATGTRNTQYF; v_gene: TRBV6-5; abundance: NA; j_gene: TRBJ2-3; d_gene: NA
CDR3nt: TGTGCCAGCAGAAAGGACAGGGCTAACTATGGCTACACCTTC; CDR3aa: CASRKDRANYGYTF; v_gene: TRBV28; abundance: NA; j_gene: TRBJ1-2; d_gene: TRBD1
CDR3nt: TGTGCCAGTTCCCGCCGGGACGGACCCTATGGCTACACCTTC; CDR3aa: CASSRRDGPYGYTF; v_gene: TRBV19; abundance: NA; j_gene: TRBJ1-2; d_gene: NA
CDR3nt: TGTGCCAGCTCACCACCCAAACTAGCGGGAGCAGATACGCAGTATTTT; CDR3aa: CASSPPKLAGADTQYF; v_gene: TRBV18; abundance: NA; j_gene: TRBJ2-3; d_gene: TRBD2
CDR3nt: TGTGCCAGTAGTCAGGCGGGACTGAACACTGAAGCTTTCTTT; CDR3aa: CASSQAGLNTEAFF; v_gene: TRBV19; abundance: few; j_gene: TRBJ1-1; d_gene: NA
CDR3nt: TGTGCCAGCAGCTCCCTTGGGGGCCAGACCCAGTACTTC; CDR3aa: CASSSLGGQTQYF; v_gene: TRBV7-6; abundance: NA; j_gene: TRBJ2-5; d_gene: NA
CDR3nt: TGTGCCAGCAGCTGGACACCGGGCCCTTCCTACGAGCAGTACTTC; CDR3aa: CASSWTPGPSYEQYF; v_gene: TRBV7-9; abundance: NA; j_gene: TRBJ2-7; d_gene: NA
CDR3nt: TGTGCCAGCAGCCAGTGGGCGGGGCATGGATCCGACGATGAGCAGTTCTTC; CDR3aa: CASSQWAGHGSDDEQFF; v_gene: TRBV4-2; abundance: NA; j_gene: TRBJ2-1; d_gene: NA
CDR3nt: TGTGCCAGCAGTTCCCGGCGGGGTTTGGTCACCGGGGAGCTGTTTTTT; CDR3aa: CASSSRRGLVTGELFF; v_gene: TRBV27; abundance: NA; j_gene: TRBJ2-2; d_gene: NA
CDR3nt: TGTGCCAGCTCACCTTTTGGGACAGGGGGCTTCAATCAGCCCCAGCATTTT; CDR3aa: CASSPFGTGGFNQPQHF; v_gene: TRBV18; abundance: NA; j_gene: TRBJ1-5; d_gene: TRBD1
CDR3nt: TGCGCCAGCAGCTCCGATCGGGGGGCATCTGAAGCTTTCTTT; CDR3aa: CASSSDRGASEAFF; v_gene: TRBV5-1; abundance: NA; j_gene: TRBJ1-1; d_gene: NA
CDR3nt: TGTGCCTGGAGCAGGGACGGGAGCACTGAAGCTTTCTTT; CDR3aa: CAWSRDGSTEAFF; v_gene: TRBV30; abundance: few; j_gene: TRBJ1-1; d_gene: NA